This TCR beta chain was sequenced in a study of cytomegalovirus exposure and HLA in healthy donors. To note about this clone: Antigen unknown.

Per germline, CDR1 SGHTS and CDR2 YDEGEE. The length of the CDR3 is 15 residues. The PCR ran on 60 Vbeta and 13 Jbeta primers. Sequencing was performed with immunoSEQ multiplex PCR; in TCRdb, only in-frame clones are kept and a portion is missing. The sample contains about 130,000 clones, approximately 74% of which appear only once. Overall study results and limits: HLA alleles were associated with 15,000 to 20,000 TCR beta sequences in a later analysis at 0.05 false discovery rate. A few chains tied to CMV proved CMV antigen-specific in vitro. For presence/absence analyses, sequencing depth was assumed to be roughly uniform across donors.

Sequencing was carried out using PBMCs. This TCR was sampled from a male donor in good health and CMV-seronegative. The chain employs TRBV5-8 and TRBJ2-5, with D perhaps TRBD2 (5 bases). The DNA end favors TRBJ2-7, so the J call may be wrong. The DNA of the CDR3 is TGTGCCAGCAGCCGGAAGGGAGCGTCCGCCTACGAGCAGTACTTC. It specifies CASSRKGASAYEQYF.